This T cell receptor beta chain appears in the sequencing data of a study of blood T cell repertoires in COVID-19. Germline V gene data show CDR1 as MGHRA and CDR2 as YSYEKL. V was pared by 6 bases and J by 6 bases, with 11 bases between. The CDR3 runs 12 residues. Original data processing: Amplification of reference gene primers was used by the study to estimate nucleated cell counts. Measured with immunoSEQ multiplex PCR; TCRdb has only the in-frame clones, and not every one. The V and J calls and clone size come from that table; D and trimming were worked out from the DNA. The table shows more than 110,000 clones, with roughly 85% occurring only once.

This receptor was obtained from a man aged 55 to 70 with acute or convalescent COVID-19. The specimen was peripheral blood. This rearrangement joins TRBV4-1 to TRBJ1-1, with a weak D call TRBD1 (6 bases). CDR3 amino acids: CASRGRGSEAFF. The CDR3 DNA sequence: TGCGCCAGCAGGGGCAGGGGTTCTGAAGCTTTCTTT.